This T cell receptor beta chain was identified in a study of immune heterogeneity within non-small cell lung tumors (dated by TCRdb to the late 2010s). The study in broad terms: By histology, the tumors included roughly 11 non-squamous carcinomas, 4 squamous cell carcinomas and 1 tumor not otherwise specified. To look at intratumoral immune heterogeneity, the study ran whole-exome sequencing, RNA-seq and TCR beta repertoire sequencing on several spatially distinct regions taken from every NSCLC tumor. TCR repertoires were analyzed from roughly 60 tumor loci of under 18 patients, whereas transcriptome data were available for only around 48 loci from about a dozen patients. Binding of neoantigens to the HLA alleles of each patient was predicted with netMHCpan-3.0 for mutant peptides of 8 to 11 amino acids.

Genomic DNA was extracted from bulk tumor tissue and used as the TCR template, and about 0.65 ug gDNA was amplified per sample. During surgery, multiple biopsies were taken from each primary tumor, with sampling sites spaced as far apart as possible within the tumor mass. Patients in the study cohort, which was described as untreated, were newly diagnosed NSCLC cases going through curative surgery. The donors were some 14 patients with newly diagnosed non-small cell lung cancer who were having surgery with curative intent. Resected tumor masses were reviewed by two independent pathologists. Sequencing was performed only on DNA and RNA samples of high quality. Beyond this particular receptor, the publication reports: For the most part, high-frequency TCR beta clonotypes differed from one individual patient to another. Within a patient, the same dominant CDR3B clonotypes appeared at multiple loci, but different tumor locations also contained unique high-frequency clones. A moderate positive correlation (R approximately 0.35), which was statistically significant, linked local T-cell repertoire clonality to local tumor mutational burden.

This clonotype is assessed as medium-sized (0.01 to 0.1%). Its binding antigen is unknown. No qualities accompany the bases; no much larger clone lies one base away. The TCR beta CDR3 region was amplified with a multiplex PCR system whose first round ran for around 11 cycles using 32 V-gene forward primers and 13 J-gene reverse primers. A QIAGEN Multiplex PCR Kit was used for first-round PCR, and the primer sequences were filed in Chinese patent CN105087789A. A second PCR round added Illumina universal primers using the Phusion High-Fidelity PCR Kit. The TCR libraries underwent paired-end sequencing with a read length of 151 bp on the Illumina HiSeq X Ten platform. The paper's data handling went like this. Reads lacking multiplex PCR primers were removed with Cutadapt, read pairs were merged with PEAR, and CDR3 regions were called with MiXCR default settings. Repertoire diversity used Shannon entropy, and clonality was computed as one minus Shannon entropy divided by ln of productive unique sequence count. Clonotypes at a frequency of at least 0.5% were defined as dominant or high-frequency T-cell clones. TCRdb reworked the public reads: Q25 trimming with fastp, MiXCR clone assembly, productive beta chains retained. Rows with a matching CDR3 protein are joined into one entry that keeps the most common DNA and genes. The V and J calls and clone size are TCRdb's, not the authors'. The sample yields 5,500 to 6,500 distinct CDR3 sequences; under 25% were counted once. In total, the top ten clones hold over 8.5% of the sample.

Sequenced input: lung tumor tissue. The TCR originated in a man aged 70 or older with non-small cell lung cancer.

The CDR3 region has the sequence CASTRDRAGNTIYF. The bases are TGTGCCAGCACTAGAGACAGGGCAGGAAACACCATATATTTT. This chain is built from TRBV6-1 and TRBJ1-3, with TRBD1 matching 7 junction bases. V loses 7 bases at its end and J loses 4 bases; junction bases beyond the gene matches: 7. Per the germline V gene, MNHNS is the CDR1 and SASEGT is the CDR2. There are 14 amino acids in the CDR3, from cysteine to phenylalanine inclusive. The CDR3 DNA has 42 bases and is translated from base 1.